The 27 T cell receptor beta chains reported below all come from one sample, sequenced in a study of T-cell memory formation after mild COVID-19. TCRdb passed the 5' RACE reads through MiXCR, listing each CDR3 protein once. The sample includes around 300,000 distinct CDR3 sequences, roughly an eighth of them seen just once. The sequenced sample consisted of PBMCs or a T cell subset sorted from them (not recorded which). These receptors all come from a man between 18 and 29 years old who had mild COVID-19 (a few samples of this study predate the infection). Cell type and time point are not known.

The CDR3, as DNA: TGTGCCAGCAGTTTCCAGGGAAGGGGGAACATTCAGTACTTC. It specifies CASSFQGRGNIQYF. The chain links TRBV28 to TRBJ2-4, with a weak D call TRBD1 (6 bases). The CDR3 is made up of 14 amino acids. V was trimmed by 3 bases and J by 7 bases, leaving 13 bases between them. Germline V gene sequence: CDR1 MDHEN, CDR2 SYDVKM.

This clonotype was observed at least ten times. This chain uses TRBV12-3 or TRBV12-4 with TRBJ2-1; D perhaps matches TRBD1 (5 bases). Trimming cost V 5 bases and J 7 bases, with 15 bases left between them. This CDR3 comprises 14 residues. This chain's CDR3 is CASSLGHGANEQFF. The DNA for the CDR3 is TGTGCCAGCAGTCTAGGACACGGTGCGAATGAGCAGTTCTTC.

The chain joins TRBV4-2 to TRBJ2-3; a weak D match, TRBD2 (5 bases). The CDR3 is made up of 17 amino acids. Per germline, CDR1 LGHNA and CDR2 YNFKEQ. Trimming stripped 1 base from V and 2 bases from J, with 16 bases between. The CDR3: CASSQASATTFTDTQYF. DNA of the CDR3: TGTGCCAGCAGCCAAGCGTCAGCGACTACTTTCACAGATACGCAGTATTTT.

This sequence joins TRBV7-2 and TRBJ1-3; the D is unclear. V lost 2 bases and J lost 4, with 9 bases in between. In germline, CDR1 is SGHTA, CDR2 FQGNSA. The CDR3 has 14 amino acids. CDR3 protein: CASSLFGWGNTIYF. The CDR3 region has the DNA TGTGCCAGCAGCTTATTTGGGTGGGGAAACACCATATATTTT.

The chain recombines TRBV7-2 with TRBJ1-1; 8 positions agree with TRBD1. V trimming: 3 bases; J trimming: 5 bases; junction bases outside the gene matches: 8. Germline CDR1 SGHTA, CDR2 FQGNSA. The length of the CDR3 is 15 residues. As DNA, the CDR3 is TGTGCCAGCAGCTTCCAGGGGGCGCGGTTAACTGAAGCTTTCTTT. Its translation: CASSFQGARLTEAFF. The entire variable domain, with the rest obtained from reference TRBV7-2 and TRBJ1-1, is as follows: GAGVSQSPSNKVTEKGKDVELRCDPISGHTALYWYRQSLGQGLEFLIYFQGNSAPDKSGLPSDRFSAERTGGSVSTLTIQRTQQEDSAVYLCASSFQGARLTEAFFGQGTRLTVV.

This clonotype has a handful of counts. This sequence joins TRBV20-1 and TRBJ2-4; 11 bases match TRBD2. CDR1 DFQATT and CDR2 SNEGSKA come from the germline V gene (reference sequence). This CDR3 contains 12 residues. The CDR3 here is CSLAGGGGIQYF. The CDR3 nucleotides are TGCAGCCTAGCGGGGGGAGGAGGCATTCAGTACTTC.

The chain has TRBV12-3 or TRBV12-4 and TRBJ2-2; D not certain. V was trimmed by 9 bases and J by 2 bases, leaving 7 bases between them. The CDR3 extends over 12 amino acids. CDR3 in amino acids: CASNINTGELFF. The CDR3, as DNA: TGTGCCAGTAACATAAACACCGGGGAGCTGTTTTTT.

In this sample, this clonotype turned up many times. The V and J genes are TRBV11-2 and TRBJ2-3; D ambiguous. Trimming took 0 bases from V and 6 from J, leaving 13 bases between them. The CDR3 sequence is 15 residues long. Germline V CDR1 and CDR2: SGHAT, FQNNGV. The CDR3 DNA sequence: TGTGCCAGCAGCTTAGACAGCATACAAGGGGATACGCAGTATTTT. Amino acids: CASSLDSIQGDTQYF.

The chain combines TRBV6-2 or TRBV6-3 with TRBJ2-7; no firm D call. From germline, CDR1 is MNHEY and CDR2 SVGEGT. V gave up 2 bases and J gave up 7 bases, with 9 bases separating them. This CDR3 spans 12 amino acids. The CDR3 loop reads CASSYPRAEQYF. In nucleotides, the CDR3 is TGTGCCAGCAGTTACCCTAGGGCGGAGCAGTACTTC.

At least ten counts were recorded for this clonotype. This sequence joins TRBV7-8 and TRBJ1-5; a weak D match, TRBD1 (6 bases). The germline gives CDR1 SGHVS, CDR2 FQNEAQ. The CDR3 runs 14 residues. The V end lost 3 bases, the J end lost 2 bases, and 8 bases lay between the germline ends. The CDR3: CASSLTGGNQPQHF. The CDR3 DNA is TGTGCCAGCAGCTTGACAGGAGGCAATCAGCCCCAGCATTTT.

A few counts support this clonotype. This chain links TRBV6-6 with TRBJ1-1; 7 nucleotides match TRBD1. Germline-derived CDR1 and CDR2 are MNHNY and SVGAGI (reference sequence). The CDR3 loop spans 16 amino acids. Unmatched junction bases numbered 10, after V lost 6 bases and J lost 0 bases. This CDR3 reads CASRPPQGRMNTEAFF. In DNA form, the CDR3 reads TGTGCCAGCAGGCCTCCACAGGGGCGGATGAACACTGAAGCTTTCTTT.

The chain links TRBV7-9 to TRBJ2-1; either TRBD1 or TRBD2 may fit D (6 bases each). The CDR3 loop spans 16 amino acids. Germline V CDR1 and CDR2: SEHNR, FQNEAQ (reference sequence). Trimming removed 4 bases at V and 8 bases at J, with 21 bases between. The chain's CDR3 is CASSSTSLQGSDEQFF. In DNA form, the CDR3 reads TGTGCCAGCAGCTCAACTAGCTTACAGGGTTCAGATGAGCAGTTCTTC.

The genes are TRBV2 and TRBJ1-6; the D is unclear. The germline CDR1 and CDR2 sequences are SNHLY and FYNNEI. Trimming cost V 7 bases and J 6 bases, with 13 bases left between them. The CDR3 consists of 14 residues. CDR3 sequence reads: CASIPGLPNSPLHF. The CDR3, as DNA: TGTGCCAGCATCCCGGGTCTTCCTAATTCACCCCTCCACTTT. The full variable domain, with the rest looked up from reference TRBV2 and TRBJ1-6, is EPEVTQTPSHQVTQMGQEVILRCVPISNHLYFYWYRQILGQKVEFLVSFYNNEISEKSEIFDDQFSVERPDGSNFTLKIRSTKLEDSAMYFCASIPGLPNSPLHFGNGTRLTVT.

This clonotype was detected ten times or more. Germline is not matched at one junction end, which may reflect a read error. V and J are TRBV7-7 and TRBJ2-1, with TRBD1 matching over 12 bases. Germline CDR1 reads SSHAT; CDR2 reads FNYEAQ (reference sequence). The CDR3 runs to 15 residues. The CDR3 nucleotides read TGTGCTAGCAGCTCTTGGGGGACAGGGGGCGATGAGCAGTTCTTC. It yields the protein CASSSWGTGGDEQFF.

The chain joins TRBV7-9 to TRBJ1-3, with TRBD1 matching 9 bases. The CDR3 is 14 residues long. V trimming: 6 bases; J trimming: 9 bases; junction bases outside the gene matches: 9. In germline, CDR1 is SEHNR, CDR2 FQNEAQ (reference sequence). In DNA, the CDR3 is TGTGCCAGCAGGAGGACAGGGGATGAGGGCACCATATATTTT. This codes for CASRRTGDEGTIYF.

This rearrangement joins TRBV9 to TRBJ2-7, with 10 bases lining up with TRBD1. Germline values: CDR1 SGDLS, CDR2 YYNGEE. The CDR3 is 15 amino acids. Germline trimming cut 2 bases from V and 6 bases from J; bases unmatched to any gene: 8. In DNA, the CDR3 is TGTGCCAGCAGCGTTGACGGGACAGGGGATTTCGAGCAGTACTTC. It is translated as CASSVDGTGDFEQYF.

This clonotype appeared a few times. V usage is TRBV12-3 or TRBV12-4 and J usage is TRBJ2-3; 7 nucleotides agree with TRBD1. The CDR3 contains 13 residues. The V segment lost 6 bases and the J segment 10 bases; nucleotides outside the gene matches: 10. The CDR3 reads CASRITGVGSQYF. For the CDR3, the DNA is TGTGCCAGCAGAATCACAGGGGTGGGGTCGCAGTATTTT.

This clonotype appeared a few times. The V call is TRBV12-3 or TRBV12-4, the J call TRBJ2-3, with 9 positions matching TRBD2. This CDR3 has 14 residues. Losses at the gene ends were 7 bases for V and 0 bases for J; bases not matched to a gene: 2. The CDR3 DNA sequence: TGTGCCAGCATCAGCGGGGGGAGCACAGATACGCAGTATTTT. This gives the protein CASISGGSTDTQYF.

The genes are TRBV29-1 and TRBJ2-3, with a weak D call TRBD1 (6 bases). CDR3 length: 14 residues. V was clipped by 4 bases and J by 6 bases, with 17 bases between them. Germline CDR1 is SQVTM and CDR2 is ANQGSEA. This CDR3 is CSVGTARLGDTQYF. The CDR3 nucleotides read TGCAGCGTTGGGACAGCTCGCCTCGGTGATACGCAGTATTTT.

The CDR3 loop reads CASSLGLAGSQETQYF. The CDR3 coding sequence is TGTGCCAGCAGCCTTGGACTAGCGGGGAGCCAAGAGACCCAGTACTTC. The rearrangement joins TRBV7-2 to TRBJ2-5, with 12 bases identical to TRBD2. The CDR3 extends over 16 amino acids. V shed 5 bases, J shed 1 base, and the junction held 5 bases outside the gene matches. Looked up from germline, CDR1 is SGHTA and CDR2 is FQGNSA.

The chain has TRBV5-5 and TRBJ2-7; D is ambiguous. Germline CDR1 is SGHKS and CDR2 is YYEKEE (reference sequence). V was trimmed by 2 bases and J by 6 bases, leaving 18 bases between them. The CDR3 totals 15 residues. The CDR3, as DNA: TGTGCCAGCAGCTTTTTCAACACCCTCTCTCCCGAGCAGTACTTC. Protein sequence: CASSFFNTLSPEQYF.

In this sample, this clonotype turned up many times. The chain joins TRBV4-2 to TRBJ2-3; the D gene is possibly TRBD2 (6 bases). Germline V gives CDR1 LGHNA, CDR2 YNFKEQ. Between the trimmed V and J ends, which lost 0 bases and 4 bases, there was a span of 11 bases. CDR3 size: 15 residues. The CDR3 nucleotides are TGTGCCAGCAGCCAAGATATTGGGGGGTCAGATACGCAGTATTTT. This sequence encodes CASSQDIGGSDTQYF.

Here the CDR3 reads CATQAPGGAKETQYF. CDR3 nucleotides: TGTGCCACCCAGGCACCCGGGGGGGCTAAAGAGACCCAGTACTTC. The V and J genes are TRBV10-3 and TRBJ2-5; TRBD2 aligns across 8 bases. V lost 10 bases and J lost 3; bases outside the gene matches: 13. The CDR3 totals 15 residues. Germline CDR1 reads ENHRY; CDR2 reads SYGVKD.

A few counts support this clonotype. The chain combines TRBV10-2 with TRBJ2-2, with TRBD2 matching over 12 bases. J lost 7 bases, V lost 8 bases, and 8 bases had no gene match. The length of the CDR3 is 15 residues. Germline loops: CDR1 WSHSY, CDR2 SAAADI. Here the CDR3 DNA reads TGCGCCAGCCGAACTAGCGGGGGGCCGGGCGGGGAGCTGTTTTTT. Translating gives CASRTSGGPGGELFF.

This clonotype was recorded a few times. The J gene is TRBJ2-2, the V gene TRBV18; no firm D call. The V end was cut by 3 bases, the J end by 5 bases, with 13 bases between. Germline assignment: CDR1 KGHSH and CDR2 LQKENI. The CDR3 totals 15 residues. The CDR3 DNA sequence: TGTGCCAGCTCACCGGCGGCATTTATTACCGGGGAGCTGTTTTTT. This codes for CASSPAAFITGELFF.

This clonotype occurred a few times. The chain couples TRBV19 to TRBJ2-1, with a weak D call TRBD2 (6 bases). Germline CDR1 is LNHDA and CDR2 is SQIVND (reference sequence). With 8 bases removed from V and 4 bases from J, the gap between germline ends came to 18 bases. This CDR3 has 15 residues. The CDR3 region is CASGVFGTLYNEQFF. The CDR3 DNA sequence: TGTGCCAGTGGGGTTTTCGGGACTTTATACAATGAGCAGTTCTTC.

The chain has TRBV4-3 and TRBJ2-2; 12 bases match TRBD2. The junction had 5 bases not matched to a gene; V was cut back by 5 bases and J by 7 bases. Germline CDR1 and CDR2: LGHNA and YSLEER. CDR3 length: 15 residues. The CDR3 reads CASSASGGAGGELFF. In nucleotides, the CDR3 is TGCGCCAGCAGCGCTAGCGGGGGGGCTGGCGGGGAGCTGTTTTTT.